This section outlines one TCR beta chain sequence together with its context. What it recognizes is unknown. TCRdb keeps only in-frame clones here, not all; method: immunoSEQ multiplex PCR. This table has about 45,000 clones, more than 70% appearing once. The data were taken from a study of OX40 agonist ivuxolimab in advanced cancers. Study overall: Prior checkpoint blockade (anti-PD-1, anti-PD-L1 or anti-CTLA-4) was permitted; around 39% had it. The study reported partial responses in three patients: one hepatocellular carcinoma, two cutaneous melanoma.

Study findings and constraints: Fewer expanded clones were found on average in CD4+ than in CD8+ T cells.

The sample here was CD4+ or CD8+ T cells sorted from blood, taken in a trial of the OX40 agonist ivuxolimab. The sequence was obtained from an adult with an advanced solid tumor such as melanoma, head and neck, liver or kidney cancer.

As DNA, the CDR3 is TGTGCCAGCAGCCCCTGGTGGGACGGAGAGAACACTGAAGCTTTCTTT. It yields the protein CASSPWWDGENTEAFF. The V and J genes are TRBV7-6 and TRBJ1-1; D perhaps matches TRBD1 (5 bases). Per germline, CDR1 SGHVS and CDR2 FNYEAQ. CDR3 length: 16 residues. Deletions cut 5 bases from V and 1 base from J, with 17 bases between.